The clone carrying this T cell receptor (beta chain) has only a few counts. Its antigen is unidentified. Germline CDR1 reads MDHEN; CDR2 reads SYDVKM. V lost 3 bases, J lost 2 bases, and 12 bases lay in between. This CDR3 contains 15 residues. This entry comes from a study of response to subunit inactivated influenza vaccine. From the RT-PCR reads, TCRdb called clonotypes with MiXCR, one entry per CDR3 protein. Of about 570,000 distinct CDR3 sequences in the sample, roughly 10% were seen once. Whole-study findings and limits: The study's authors posited that every seasonal influenza vaccination enlists few new T cells.

These data also featured in a second study, about T cells expressing NK-cell markers. Per that paper: 5'RACE template switching with UMIs generated TCR beta cDNA. HCMV specificity of expanded NKG2C+ T cell clones remained unclear.

The gene calls are TRBV28 and TRBJ2-3; D gene uncertain. This sample comprised PBMCs from blood, obtained on the day of vaccination. The sequence was obtained from a man aged 45 to 65 who received an inactivated influenza vaccine. CDR3: CASSLALSPTDTQYF. As DNA, the CDR3 is TGTGCCAGCAGTTTGGCCCTCTCCCCCACAGATACGCAGTATTTT.